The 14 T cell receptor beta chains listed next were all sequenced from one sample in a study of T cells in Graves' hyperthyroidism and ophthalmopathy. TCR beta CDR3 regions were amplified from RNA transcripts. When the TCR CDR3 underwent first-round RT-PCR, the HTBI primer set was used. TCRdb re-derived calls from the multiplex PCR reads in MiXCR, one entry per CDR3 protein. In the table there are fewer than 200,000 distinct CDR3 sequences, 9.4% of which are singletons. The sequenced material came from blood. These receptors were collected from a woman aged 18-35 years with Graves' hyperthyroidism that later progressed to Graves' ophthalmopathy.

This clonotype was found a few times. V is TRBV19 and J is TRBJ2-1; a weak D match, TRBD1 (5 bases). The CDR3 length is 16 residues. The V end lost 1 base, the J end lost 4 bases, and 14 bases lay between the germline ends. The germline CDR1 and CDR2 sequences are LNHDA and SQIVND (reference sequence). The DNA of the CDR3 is TGTGCCAGTAGTATAGCCGCAGGGCGGTATTACAATGAGCAGTTCTTC. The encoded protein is CASSIAAGRYYNEQFF.

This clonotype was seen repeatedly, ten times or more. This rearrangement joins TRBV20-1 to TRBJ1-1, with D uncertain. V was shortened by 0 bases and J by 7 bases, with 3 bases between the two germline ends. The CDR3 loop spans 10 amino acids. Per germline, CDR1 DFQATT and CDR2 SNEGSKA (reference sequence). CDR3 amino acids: CSARDSEAFF. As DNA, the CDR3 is TGCAGTGCTAGAGACAGTGAAGCTTTCTTT.

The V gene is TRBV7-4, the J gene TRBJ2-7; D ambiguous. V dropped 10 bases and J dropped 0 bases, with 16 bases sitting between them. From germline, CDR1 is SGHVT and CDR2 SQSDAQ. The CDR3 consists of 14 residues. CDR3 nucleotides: TGTGCCACCACCGAACTTGGAAGCTCCTACGAGCAGTACTTC. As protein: CATTELGSSYEQYF.

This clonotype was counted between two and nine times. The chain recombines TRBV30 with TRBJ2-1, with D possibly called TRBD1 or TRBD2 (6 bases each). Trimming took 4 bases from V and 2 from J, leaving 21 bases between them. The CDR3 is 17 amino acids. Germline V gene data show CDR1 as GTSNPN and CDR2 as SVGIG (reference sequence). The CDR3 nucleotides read TGTGCCTGGAAAAGGGGGGATAGCCGAATCGCCTACAATGAGCAGTTCTTC. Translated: CAWKRGDSRIAYNEQFF.

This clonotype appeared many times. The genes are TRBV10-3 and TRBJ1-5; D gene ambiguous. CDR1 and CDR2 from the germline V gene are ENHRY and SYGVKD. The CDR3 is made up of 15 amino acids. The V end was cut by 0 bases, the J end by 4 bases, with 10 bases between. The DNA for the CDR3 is TGTGCCATCAGTGAGTCGGCACAGAGGAATCAGCCCCAGCATTTT. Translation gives CAISESAQRNQPQHF.

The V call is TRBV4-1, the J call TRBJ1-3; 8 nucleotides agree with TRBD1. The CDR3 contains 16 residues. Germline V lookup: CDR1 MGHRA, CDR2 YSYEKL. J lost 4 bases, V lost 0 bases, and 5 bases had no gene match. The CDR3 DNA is TGCGCCAGCAGCCAAGAGAGGGCAGGGGGCGGAAACACCATATATTTT. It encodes CASSQERAGGGNTIYF.

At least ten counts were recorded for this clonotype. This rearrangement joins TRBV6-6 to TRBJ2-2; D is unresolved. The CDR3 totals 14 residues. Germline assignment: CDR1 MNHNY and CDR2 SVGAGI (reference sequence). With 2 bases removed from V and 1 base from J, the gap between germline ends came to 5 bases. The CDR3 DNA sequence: TGTGCCAGCAGTTACACGGGGAACACCGGGGAGCTGTTTTTT. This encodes CASSYTGNTGELFF.

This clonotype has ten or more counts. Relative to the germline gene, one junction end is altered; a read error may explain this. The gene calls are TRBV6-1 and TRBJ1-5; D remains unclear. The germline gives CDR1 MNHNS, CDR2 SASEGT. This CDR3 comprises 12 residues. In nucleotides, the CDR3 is TGTGCCAGCAGGGTTAGTAATCGGCCCCAGCATTTT. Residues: CASRVSNRPQHF.

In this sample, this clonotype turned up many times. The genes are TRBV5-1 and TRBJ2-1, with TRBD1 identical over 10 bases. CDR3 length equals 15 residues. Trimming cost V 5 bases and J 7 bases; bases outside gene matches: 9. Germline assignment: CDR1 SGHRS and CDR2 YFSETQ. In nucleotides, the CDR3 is TGCGCCAGCAGGATGGACAGGGGGGACGGGAATGAGCAGTTCTTC. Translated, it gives CASRMDRGDGNEQFF.

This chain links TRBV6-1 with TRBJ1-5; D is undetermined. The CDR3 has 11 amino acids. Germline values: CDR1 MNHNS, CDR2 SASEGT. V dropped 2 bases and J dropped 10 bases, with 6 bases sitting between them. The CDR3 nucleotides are TGTGCCAGCAGTGAACCGGGACCCCAGCATTTT. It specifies CASSEPGPQHF.

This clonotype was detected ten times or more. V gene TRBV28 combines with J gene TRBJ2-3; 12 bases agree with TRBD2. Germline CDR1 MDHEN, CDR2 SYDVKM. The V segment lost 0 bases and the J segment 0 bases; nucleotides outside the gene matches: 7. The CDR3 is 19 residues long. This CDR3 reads CASSLWELAGGKSTDTQYF. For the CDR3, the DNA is TGTGCCAGCAGTTTATGGGAACTAGCGGGGGGCAAGAGCACAGATACGCAGTATTTT. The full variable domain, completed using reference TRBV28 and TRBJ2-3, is DVKVTQSSRYLVKRTGEKVFLECVQDMDHENMFWYRQDPGLGLRLIYFSYDVKMKEKGDIPEGYSVSREKKERFSLILESASTNQTSMYLCASSLWELAGGKSTDTQYFGPGTRLTVL.

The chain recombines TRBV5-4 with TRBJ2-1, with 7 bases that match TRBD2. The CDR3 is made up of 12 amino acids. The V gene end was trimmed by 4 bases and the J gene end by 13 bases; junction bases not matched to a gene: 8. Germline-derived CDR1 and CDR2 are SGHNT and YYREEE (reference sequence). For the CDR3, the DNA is TGTGCCAGCAGCCCGCTGAGCGGGGATCAGTTCTTC. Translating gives CASSPLSGDQFF.

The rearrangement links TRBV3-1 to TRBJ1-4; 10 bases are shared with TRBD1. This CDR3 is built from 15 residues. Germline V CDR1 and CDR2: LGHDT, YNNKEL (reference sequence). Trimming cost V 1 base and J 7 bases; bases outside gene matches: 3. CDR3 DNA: TGTGCCAGCAGCCAAGCGACAGGGGGCCTTGAAAAACTGTTTTTT. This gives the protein CASSQATGGLEKLFF.

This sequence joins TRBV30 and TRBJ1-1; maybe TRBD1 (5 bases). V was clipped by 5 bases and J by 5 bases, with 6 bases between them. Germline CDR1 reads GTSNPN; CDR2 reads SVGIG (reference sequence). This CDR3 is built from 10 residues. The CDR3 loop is CAWGGTEAFF. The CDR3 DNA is TGTGCCTGGGGGGGAACTGAAGCTTTCTTT.